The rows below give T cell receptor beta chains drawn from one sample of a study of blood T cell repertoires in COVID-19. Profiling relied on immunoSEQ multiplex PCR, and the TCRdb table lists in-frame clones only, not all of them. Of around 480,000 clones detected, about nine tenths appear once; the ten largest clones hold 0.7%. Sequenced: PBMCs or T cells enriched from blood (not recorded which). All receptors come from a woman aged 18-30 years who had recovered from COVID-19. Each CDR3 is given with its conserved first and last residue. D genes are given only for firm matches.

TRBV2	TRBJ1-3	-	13	CASSVGGGNTIYF
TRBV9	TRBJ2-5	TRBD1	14	CASSDLQGGETQYF
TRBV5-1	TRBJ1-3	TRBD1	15	CASSRGQGTGNTIYF
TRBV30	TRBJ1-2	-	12	CACRAGDYGYTF
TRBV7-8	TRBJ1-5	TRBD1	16	CASSFRTGYSNQPQHF
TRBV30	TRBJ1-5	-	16	CAWSGAGYERGQPQHF
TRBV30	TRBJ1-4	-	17	CAWSALRPGKKEEKLFF
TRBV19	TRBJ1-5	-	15	CASSMGQSGRQPQHF
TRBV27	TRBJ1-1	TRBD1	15	CASNGLGQGVTEAFF
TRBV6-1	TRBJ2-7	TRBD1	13	CAIRRTGNAEQYF
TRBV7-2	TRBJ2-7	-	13	CASSRDRTYEQYF
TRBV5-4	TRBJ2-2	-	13	CASSFSGSGELFF
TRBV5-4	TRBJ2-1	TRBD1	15	CASSSPGQGNTEQFF
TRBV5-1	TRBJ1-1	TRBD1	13	CASGRDRKTEAFF
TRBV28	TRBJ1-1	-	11	CASSLPTEAFF
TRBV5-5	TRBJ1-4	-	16	CASSLAFRGLNEKLFF
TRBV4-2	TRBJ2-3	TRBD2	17	CASSQDPSGGREDTQYF
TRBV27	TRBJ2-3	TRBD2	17	CASSIRSGLANTDTQYF
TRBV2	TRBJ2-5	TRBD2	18	CASSEGVLAAGGQETQYF
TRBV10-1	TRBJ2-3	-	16	CASSDSDSPSTDTQYF
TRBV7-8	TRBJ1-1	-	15	CASSLSEIMNTEAFF
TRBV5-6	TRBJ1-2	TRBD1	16	CASSFPPGQFTYGYTF
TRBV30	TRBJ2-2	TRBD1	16	CAWRMRDRASTGELFF
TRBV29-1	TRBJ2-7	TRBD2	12	CSVSGGHYEQYF
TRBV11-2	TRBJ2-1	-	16	CASSPLAGGLGREQFF
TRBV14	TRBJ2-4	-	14	CASSLTGVGNIQYF
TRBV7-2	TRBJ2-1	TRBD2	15	CASSSRGGGRNEQFF
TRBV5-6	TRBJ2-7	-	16	CASSYTPGSFRGEQYF
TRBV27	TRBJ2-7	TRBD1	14	CASSRTGSRNEQYF
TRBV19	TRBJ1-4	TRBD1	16	CASSRSPGQGTEKLFF
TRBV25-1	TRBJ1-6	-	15	CASSAQGFVGSPLHF
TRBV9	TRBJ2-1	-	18	CASSVVGGGPNYYNEQFF
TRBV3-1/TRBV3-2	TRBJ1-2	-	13	CASSQDSVYGYTF
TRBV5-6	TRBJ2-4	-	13	CASSSTGGNIQYF
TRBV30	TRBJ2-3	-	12	CAWILDSPIPYF
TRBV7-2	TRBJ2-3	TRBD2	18	CASSQIPGLAGGTDTQYF
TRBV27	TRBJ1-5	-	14	CASSLGQGNQPQHF
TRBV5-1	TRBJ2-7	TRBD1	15	CASSPGTGVPYEQYF
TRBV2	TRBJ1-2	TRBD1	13	CVTASGGWYGYTF
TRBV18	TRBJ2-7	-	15	CASSPGRGGSYEQYF